This TCR beta chain was observed in a study of blood T cell repertoires in COVID-19. Study details: Sites in the United States, Italy and Spain provided acute and convalescent COVID-19 samples. Sample material is recorded as cDNA or gDNA derived from T cells, B-cell-depleted T cells, or PBMCs.

With 4 bases removed from V and 10 bases from J, the gap between germline ends came to 11 bases. The length of the CDR3 is 13 residues. In the study's own analysis: For nucleated cells, counts were estimated from reference gene primer amplification. Some clones are missing from TCRdb's copy, which holds only in-frame ones; the method was immunoSEQ multiplex PCR. That table gives V, J and clone size, and the DNA gave D and trimming. Here the sample spans roughly 120,000 clones, approximately 80% being singletons. The table lists this clone with a few counts. The receptor was isolated from a woman in her 70s with acute or convalescent COVID-19. The J gene is TRBJ1-6, the V gene TRBV12-3 or TRBV12-4; D not certain. Material: peripheral blood. The DNA for the CDR3 is TGTGCCAGCAGTTCCCTGCGAGGCTCACCCCTCCACTTT. It encodes CASSSLRGSPLHF.